Sequencing of this T cell receptor (beta chain) was carried out in a study of blood T cell repertoires in COVID-19. Turning to the study itself: Spain, Italy and the United States supplied samples that represented acute and convalescent COVID-19. The cDNA or gDNA used as material had been derived from T cells, B-cell-depleted T cells, or PBMCs.

Original processing notes: Using reference gene primer amplification, nucleated cell counts were estimated. Profiled with immunoSEQ multiplex PCR; TCRdb holds only in-frame clones, not every one. The V and J calls and clone size come from that table; D and trimming were worked out from the DNA. The sample holds 130,000 to 150,000 clones; over 70% are singletons and the top ten take about 1.9%. The sample holds one count of this clone. This CDR3 has 14 residues. V dropped 5 bases and J dropped 1; count of bases not matched to a gene: 7. The germline gives CDR1 GTSNPN, CDR2 SVGIG (reference sequence). The origin of this receptor is an older woman with acute or convalescent COVID-19. The sample taken for sequencing was peripheral blood. The chain uses TRBV30 and TRBJ2-7, with 8 positions matching TRBD2. In nucleotides, the CDR3 is TGTGCCTGGCACCCCGGGACTAGATCCTACGAGCAGTACTTC. Translating it yields CAWHPGTRSYEQYF.